The TCR beta chain under discussion was sequenced for a study of regulatory T cells in long-lasting Graves disease. Stated time point: newly diagnosed GD, antithyroid drugs for less than 3 months. Preparation of the TCR library used RNA extracted from PBMCs. Trimming cost V 4 bases and J 8 bases; bases outside gene matches: 17. CDR3 length: 18 amino acids. The germline gives CDR1 LGHDT, CDR2 YNNKEL (reference sequence). Broader study findings: TRBV28, TRBJ1-2 and TRBJ2-5 emerged as the favored segments in persistent disease. Persistent Graves' patients possessed reduced TCR diversity relative to recently diagnosed ones.

Investigators prepared the TCR beta libraries by applying iRepertoire HTBI primers and Arm-PCR of CDR3 regions. TCRdb passed the multiplex PCR reads through MiXCR, listing each CDR3 protein once. The data hold hundreds of thousands of distinct CDR3 sequences, with roughly 15% observed a single time. Concerning this clonotype itself: Its antigen is still unknown. Being one base from a much bigger clone, this may be a read error.

These data were likewise used in another study, on T cells in Graves' hyperthyroidism and ophthalmopathy. That publication notes: Together with thyroid ultrasound, orbital computed tomography, serum thyroxine and TRAb, clinical symptoms were used for diagnoses.

The genes are TRBV3-1 and TRBJ1-4; TRBD1 aligns across 9 bases. Sequences were derived from peripheral blood mononuclear cells (PBMCs), sampled at new diagnosis, from a patient treated with antithyroid drugs. The sequence was obtained from a woman aged 35 to 59 with Graves disease. CDR3 sequence (DNA): TGTGCCAGCAGCCGAAGCTGGGGACAGGGCGCTGCCGTGGAAAAACTGTTTTTT. Translated: CASSRSWGQGAAVEKLFF.